The clone carrying this TCR beta chain was picked up many times. Its specificity is unknown. The sample comes from a study of shared clonotypes between healthy human individuals. Study context: The study enrolled a couple of women and three men aged 18 to 49.

Only Caucasian adults living in Nashville, Tennessee served as donors. Libraries were prepared by immunoSEQ multiplex PCR; TCRdb keeps only in-frame clonotypes and omits some of them. Among some 92,000 clones listed, less than 50% were seen once. Regarding the study as a whole: It was expected that sequencing depth would affect clonotype sharing among donors. Having only a few donors restricted how much genetic and exposure-history diversity was captured.

CDR1 is MDHEN, CDR2 SYDVKM, per germline. The ends were cut back, 8 bases at V and 6 bases at J, with 20 bases in the middle. This CDR3 has 14 amino acids. The clonotype originates from a woman aged 35 to 49 in good health. Some clones in this sample may be carry-over from other donors' samples. This chain uses TRBV28 with TRBJ2-7; maybe TRBD1 (5 bases). The sequenced sample was PBMCs. The CDR3 sequence: CASPLQGTVCEQYF. CDR3 in DNA: TGTGCCAGCCCCCTCCAGGGAACCGTCTGCGAGCAGTACTTC.